This TCR beta chain originates from a study of T cell clonotyping in hematopoietic cell transplantation (dated by TCRdb to about 2021). In the study overall: A total of about 140 blood samples were gathered in the study from a few dozen consecutive transplant recipients along with their related donors. Recruitment of patients ran from late 2015 to early 2017, and follow-up continued until late 2020 or until death. Study-level results and caveats: Only a small fraction of recipient repertoires overlapped donor repertoires, with over 95% appearing de novo at the given depth. The sample size was limited, and because cells were not sorted, the contributions of CD4 and CD8 repertoires could not be separated. Broader posttransplant TCR repertoire diversity was predicted by donor and pretransplant recipient Inverse Simpson Index values. After transplant, TCR diversity in recipients dropped, and pathologically expanded clonotypes increased progressively from day 30 to day 180.

With the immunoSEQ assay, which is a bias-controlled multiplex PCR relying on V- and J-specific primers, TCR beta CDR3 regions were amplified from genomic DNA. In a second PCR step, a proprietary barcode and Illumina adapter sequences were attached to the CDR3 amplicons. CDR3 libraries were sequenced on an Illumina MiSeq instrument. The study's own analysis went as follows. Export and quality control were performed with immunoSEQ Analyzer 3.0, and downstream analyses were performed with R Bioconductor and Immunarch. Only productive rearrangements in the normalized downsampled data set went into calculating the repertoire metrics. In the normalized cohort, clonotypes with more than 5 templates were defined as pathologically expanded. Repertoire diversity was measured with the Inverse Simpson Index. The non-normalized data set was used for CMV-specificity analyses so that all clonotypes could be captured. TCRdb's version of the immuneACCESS table is confined to in-frame rearrangements and falls short of the full clone set. An unresolved V gene accounts for under half of the shortfall where checked; the remainder is of unknown origin. The V and J calls and clone size come from that table; D and trimming were worked out from the DNA. The sample data list about 16,000 clones, and less than 80% of these were observed just once. The top ten clonotypes cover roughly 12% of the sample.

Sample time point, as interpreted from the label and publication: 30 days after allo-HCT. Blood samples were obtained from recipients approximately 28 days before transplant and at days 30, 100 and 180 after transplant. Nuclei Lysis Solution was used to extract genomic DNA from fresh or cryopreserved unfractionated peripheral blood mononuclear cells. As to this clone: Its antigen specificity is not known. No base qualities exist here, and no much larger clone lies one base off it.

This receptor was obtained from a male patient in his fifties who had an allogeneic stem cell transplant from an unrelated donor, so T cells may come from the graft donor. Some clones in this sample may be carry-over from other donors' samples. The sequences come from PBMCs, collected 30 days after allogeneic stem cell transplant.

The base sequence is TGTGCCAGCAGTTTAGGCCTACAAGAGACCCAGTACTTC. Translated, it gives CASSLGLQETQYF. The receptor chain draws on TRBV27 and TRBJ2-5; the D gene cannot be resolved reliably. CDR1 and CDR2 were assigned from the germline V gene (reference sequence) as MNHEY and SMNVEV. The CDR3 numbers 13 residues from cysteine through phenylalanine. Of the read, only the CDR3 DNA is kept; its 39 bases are in frame from base 1. V and J lose 2 bases and 2 bases, and a span of 6 bases separates them.